Listed here are 5 T cell receptor beta chains from one sample, sequenced in a study of CD8 T cells in Susac syndrome. An amount of RNA that ranged from roughly 0.5 to 1 ug was reverse transcribed with random hexamers. TCRdb reprocessed the immunoSEQ multiplex PCR reads via MiXCR and lists one record per CDR3 protein. The sample yields about 200,000 distinct CDR3 sequences, around 95% seen once. Sequenced material: CD4+ T cells from PBMCs. Receptors originate from a human donor in good health.

The V and J genes are TRBV30 and TRBJ2-7; D is unclear. In germline, CDR1 is GTSNPN, CDR2 SVGIG (reference sequence). This CDR3 comprises 11 residues. Trimming pared 0 bases from V and 3 bases from J, leaving 3 bases between. In DNA form, the CDR3 reads TGTGCCTGGAGTGTACTCTACGAGCAGTACGTC. Translating it yields CAWSVLYEQYV.

The chain is built from TRBV3-1 and TRBJ1-1, with D unclear. Trimming pared 3 bases from V and 8 bases from J, leaving 10 bases between. The CDR3 spans 12 residues. The germline CDR1 and CDR2 sequences are LGHDT and YNNKEL (reference sequence). The CDR3 loop is CASSQSRGEAFF. DNA for the CDR3: TGTGCCAGCAGCCAGTCACGGGGAGAAGCTTTCTTT. Full variable domain (missing parts from reference TRBV3-1 and TRBJ1-1): DTAVSQTPKYLVTQMGNDKSIKCEQNLGHDTMYWYKQDSKKFLKIMFSYNNKELIINETVPNRFSPKSPDKAHLNLHINSLELGDSAVYFCASSQSRGEAFFGQGTRLTVV.

This clonotype was observed once. The rearrangement uses TRBV20-1 and TRBJ2-3; D is possibly TRBD1 or TRBD2 (5 bases each). The CDR3 contains 15 residues. Trimming pared 0 bases from V and 3 bases from J, leaving 13 bases between. CDR1 and CDR2 (germline): DFQATT, SNEGSKA (reference sequence). The CDR3 region is CSARDWGNGTDTQYF. CDR3 nucleotides: TGCAGTGCTAGAGATTGGGGGAATGGGACAGATACGCAGTATTTT.

The chain is built from TRBV6-4 and TRBJ1-2; the D is unclear. The CDR3 length is 13 residues. Trimming removed 0 bases from V and 8 bases from J, with 10 bases in between. Germline V lookup: CDR1 MRHNA, CDR2 SNTAGT. CDR3 DNA sequence: TGTGCCAGCAGTGACTCGGCGATGGGGGGCTACACCTTC. Protein sequence: CASSDSAMGGYTF.

This clonotype was picked up a small number of times. V and J are TRBV9 and TRBJ2-3; maybe TRBD1 (6 bases). This CDR3 comprises 14 residues. Per the germline V gene, CDR1 is SGDLS and CDR2 is YYNGEE. Trimming cost V 4 bases and J 1 base, with 10 bases left between them. CDR3 nucleotide sequence: TGTGCCAGCAGCCCTAGACAGGGCACAGATACGCAGTATTTT. This gives the protein CASSPRQGTDTQYF.